This T cell receptor (beta chain) emerged from a study of blood T cell repertoires in COVID-19. Whole-study context: Some COVID-19 samples were acute and others convalescent; all came from the United States, Italy and Spain. PBMCs, B-cell-depleted T cells, or T cells provided the cDNA or gDNA that made up the material.

Per germline, CDR1 SEHNR and CDR2 FQNEAQ (reference sequence). The CDR3 runs 15 residues. The V gene end was trimmed by 5 bases and the J gene end by 4 bases; junction bases not matched to a gene: 7. Authors' processing steps: Researchers report that nucleated cell counts were estimated from reference gene primer amplification. The repertoire was sequenced with immunoSEQ multiplex PCR; TCRdb's copy has only in-frame clones and lacks some. V and J calls and clone size are those listed in that table; D and trimming were worked out from the DNA. Here the sample spans around 290,000 clones, approximately 86% being singletons. Seattle patients were enrolled during active infection and followed longitudinally.

The material sequenced was peripheral blood. This receptor was obtained from a woman in her 70s with COVID-19, enrolled during active disease. The chain joins TRBV7-9 to TRBJ1-5; 8 bases line up with TRBD1. The chain's CDR3 is CASSPGTGANQPQHF. In DNA, the CDR3 is TGTGCCAGCAGCCCTGGGACAGGCGCAAATCAGCCCCAGCATTTT.